The rows below give T cell receptor beta chains drawn from one sample of a study of T cell clonotyping in hematopoietic cell transplantation. Profiled with immunoSEQ multiplex PCR; TCRdb holds only in-frame clones, not every one. The sample has 13,000 or so clones; around 98% are singletons. This sample comprised peripheral blood mononuclear cells, obtained 30 days after allogeneic stem cell transplant. These receptors all come from a female patient aged 45-60 years who had an allogeneic stem cell transplant from an unrelated donor, so T cells may come from the graft donor. Some clones in this sample may be carry-over from other donors' samples. The CDR3 runs from the conserved cysteine through the conserved F or W. A D gene is named only where the DNA matches it firmly.

d_gene: NA
v_gene: TRBV2
j_gene: TRBJ2-1
CDR3nt: TGTGCCAGCTCCGTCGGGCGGAACCACAATGAGCAGTTCTTC
CDR3aa: CASSVGRNHNEQFF

d_gene: NA
v_gene: TRBV6-1
j_gene: TRBJ1-2
CDR3nt: TGTGCCAGCAGTGGTTGGACCGGGATCGGGGATGGCTACACCTTC
CDR3aa: CASSGWTGIGDGYTF

d_gene: NA
v_gene: TRBV29-1
j_gene: TRBJ2-7
CDR3nt: TGCAGCGTTGAGACGGCCTACGAGCAGTACTTC
CDR3aa: CSVETAYEQYF

d_gene: TRBD1
v_gene: TRBV4-2
j_gene: TRBJ2-7
CDR3nt: TGTGCCAGCAGCCAAGCCGGACAGGGTAACAACGAGCAGTACTTC
CDR3aa: CASSQAGQGNNEQYF

d_gene: NA
v_gene: TRBV6-4
j_gene: TRBJ1-2
CDR3nt: TGTGCCAGCAGTGAAACAGGGCAGGGTATCTACACCTTC
CDR3aa: CASSETGQGIYTF

d_gene: NA
v_gene: TRBV19
j_gene: TRBJ2-2
CDR3nt: TGTGCCAGTAGTCCCGACCTCGTGATGGCCGGGGAGCTGTTTTTT
CDR3aa: CASSPDLVMAGELFF

d_gene: NA
v_gene: TRBV7-3
j_gene: TRBJ2-1
CDR3nt: TGTGCCAGCAGCTTAATAGGCGGAGCCTACAATGAGCAGTTCTTC
CDR3aa: CASSLIGGAYNEQFF

d_gene: NA
v_gene: TRBV29-1
j_gene: TRBJ2-5
CDR3nt: TGCAGCGTCGGTTTGAGAGAGACCCAGTACTTC
CDR3aa: CSVGLRETQYF

d_gene: TRBD2
v_gene: TRBV6-1
j_gene: TRBJ2-1
CDR3nt: TGTGCCAGCAGTGAATTGCGGGGGGCCTACAATGAGCAGTTCTTC
CDR3aa: CASSELRGAYNEQFF

d_gene: NA
v_gene: TRBV4-1
j_gene: TRBJ2-1
CDR3nt: TGCGCCAGCAGCCCCAACAGGAATGAGCAGTTCTTC
CDR3aa: CASSPNRNEQFF

d_gene: NA
v_gene: TRBV2
j_gene: TRBJ2-5
CDR3nt: TGTGCCAGTAGGGCCACCATAGAGACCCAGTACTTC
CDR3aa: CASRATIETQYF

d_gene: NA
v_gene: TRBV19
j_gene: TRBJ2-2
CDR3nt: TGTGCCAGTAGTCTCGTGAGGGGCGCGAACACCGGGGAGCTGTTTTTT
CDR3aa: CASSLVRGANTGELFF

d_gene: NA
v_gene: TRBV9
j_gene: TRBJ1-3
CDR3nt: TGTGCCAGCAGCGAAAGGGGAATTGGAAACACCATATATTTT
CDR3aa: CASSERGIGNTIYF

d_gene: NA
v_gene: TRBV25-1
j_gene: TRBJ1-1
CDR3nt: TGTGCCAGCAGTGGCGGGGGGGACACTGAAGCTTTCTTT
CDR3aa: CASSGGGDTEAFF

d_gene: TRBD2
v_gene: TRBV4-2
j_gene: TRBJ2-5
CDR3nt: TGTGCCAGCAGCCGTGAGCGGGGGGGCGGGGAGACCCAGTACTTC
CDR3aa: CASSRERGGGETQYF

d_gene: TRBD1
v_gene: TRBV19
j_gene: TRBJ1-1
CDR3nt: TGTGCCAGTAGTATTCCTGACAGGGCGGCAGCTTTCTTT
CDR3aa: CASSIPDRAAAFF